This TCR beta chain derives from a study of T cell responses to AZD1222 COVID-19 vaccine. Study background: Second doses at about 4 or about 12 weeks were pooled. Study-wide findings and caveats: White British donors predominated, females outnumbered males, and clonal diversity was possibly underestimated.

The data were produced by immunoSEQ multiplex PCR, yet TCRdb's version contains in-frame clones alone and is incomplete. The profile shows some 64,000 clones, over 70% of them singletons. V lost 5 bases to trimming and J lost 2 bases, with 12 bases between them. This CDR3 is 14 amino acids long. Germline V gene data show CDR1 as SEHNR and CDR2 as FQNEAQ (reference sequence). This clone was observed once. What it binds is not known. The sequence was obtained from an adult in good health. The chain carries TRBV7-9 and TRBJ1-1, with D hard to call. The sequences come from peripheral blood, collected on day 0 of AZD1222 vaccination. The CDR3 sequence is CASSGIYINTEAFF. CDR3 DNA sequence: TGTGCCAGCAGCGGGATTTACATAAACACTGAAGCTTTCTTT. Full variable domain (missing parts from reference TRBV7-9 and TRBJ1-1): DTGVSQNPRHKITKRGQNVTFRCDPISEHNRLYWYRQTLGQGPEFLTYFQNEAQLEKSRLLSDRFSAERPKGSFSTLEIQRTEQGDSAMYLCASSGIYINTEAFFGQGTRLTVV.